Below, one T cell receptor (beta chain) is given with its context. Stored at -80 C, 2 million PBMCs were the source of the unsorted libraries. The sample originates from a study of neurological immune-mediated disorders. Using its own MiXCR run on the 5' RACE reads, TCRdb lists one record per CDR3 protein. Of some 61,000 distinct CDR3 sequences in the sample, 3% to 5% were seen once. Sequenced: PBMCs. This TCR was sampled from a man aged 25-40 years with multiple sclerosis.

The chain's CDR3 is CSATGGEASSYNEQFF. DNA of the CDR3: TGCAGTGCTACGGGGGGGGAGGCCTCCTCTTACAATGAGCAGTTCTTC. The chain joins TRBV20-1 to TRBJ2-1; 8 bases line up with TRBD2. V shed 4 bases and J 4 bases; nucleotides not matched to a gene: 12. This CDR3 has 16 amino acids. Germline values: CDR1 DFQATT, CDR2 SNEGSKA (reference sequence).